This TCR beta chain was observed in a study of regulatory T cells in long-lasting Graves disease. Overall study results and limits: Preferential use of TRBV28, TRBJ1-2 and TRBJ2-5 was seen in persistent disease.

This clonotype turned up a few times. Its antigen is not identified. The time point denotes: newly diagnosed GD, antithyroid drugs for less than 3 months. RNA from PBMCs was the source of the TCR library. In germline, CDR1 is SEHNR, CDR2 FQNEAQ (reference sequence). Trimming cost V 3 bases and J 5 bases; bases outside gene matches: 12. This CDR3 contains 16 residues. The TCR beta library used iRepertoire HTBI primers with Arm-PCR amplification of CDR3. TCRdb redid the calling of the multiplex PCR reads with MiXCR, one entry per CDR3 protein. Among 300,000 to 400,000 distinct CDR3 sequences listed, about a sixth were seen once.

The chain links TRBV7-9 to TRBJ2-7, with TRBD2 identical over 8 bases. This receptor was taken from a female donor with Graves disease. Specimen: peripheral blood mononuclear cells (PBMCs), collected at new diagnosis, from a patient treated with antithyroid drugs. The CDR3 loop is CASSLVVREGQNEQYF. The CDR3 DNA sequence: TGTGCCAGCAGCTTGGTCGTCCGGGAGGGCCAGAACGAGCAGTACTTC.